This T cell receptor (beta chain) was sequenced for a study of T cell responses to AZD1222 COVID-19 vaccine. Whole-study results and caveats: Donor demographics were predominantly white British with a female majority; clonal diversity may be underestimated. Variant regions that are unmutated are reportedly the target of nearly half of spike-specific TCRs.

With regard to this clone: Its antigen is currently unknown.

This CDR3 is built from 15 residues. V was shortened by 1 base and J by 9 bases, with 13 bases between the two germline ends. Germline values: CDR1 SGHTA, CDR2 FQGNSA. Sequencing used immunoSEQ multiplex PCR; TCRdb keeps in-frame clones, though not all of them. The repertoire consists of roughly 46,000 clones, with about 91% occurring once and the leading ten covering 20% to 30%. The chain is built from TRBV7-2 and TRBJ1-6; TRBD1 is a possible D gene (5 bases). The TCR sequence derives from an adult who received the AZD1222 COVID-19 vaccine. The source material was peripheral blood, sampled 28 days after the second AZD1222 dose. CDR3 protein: CASSLDRILSSPLHF. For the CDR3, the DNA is TGTGCCAGCAGCTTAGACAGGATATTGAGTTCACCCCTCCACTTT.